The 15 T cell receptor beta chains given below trace back to one sample, sequenced in a study of blood T cell repertoires in COVID-19. Sequencing used immunoSEQ multiplex PCR; TCRdb keeps in-frame clones, though not all of them. This sample yields over 250,000 clones, of which around 87% are seen a single time; 2% to 3% belongs to the top ten. The sample consisted of PBMCs or T cells enriched from blood (not recorded which). The receptors were sampled from a woman between 18 and 29 years old who had recovered from COVID-19.

The chain joins TRBV11-1 to TRBJ2-3, with TRBD2 as a possible D gene (6 bases). The germline gives CDR1 SGHAT, CDR2 FQDESV (reference sequence). The CDR3 has 14 residues. V gave up 6 bases and J gave up 4 bases, with 14 bases separating them. CDR3 residues: CASRPTGLSDTQYF. The CDR3 DNA reads as TGTGCCAGCAGACCAACGGGACTCTCAGATACGCAGTATTTT.

This clone was observed a single time. The rearrangement joins TRBV7-6 to TRBJ2-1; TRBD2 matches 7 bases. Germline-derived CDR1 and CDR2 are SGHVS and FNYEAQ. The trim removed 1 base at V and 5 bases at J, leaving 5 bases unmatched. The CDR3 runs 15 residues. The CDR3 DNA sequence: TGTGCCAGCAGCTTAGTAGGGACTACCGACAATGAGCAGTTCTTC. Its protein product is CASSLVGTTDNEQFF.

J is TRBJ1-1 and V is TRBV10-3, with no clear D. V shed 11 bases and J shed 7 bases, with 14 bases lying between them. Germline V gene lookup returns CDR1 ENHRY and CDR2 SYGVKD. The CDR3 sequence is 11 residues long. The CDR3 region has the DNA TGTGCCTCCAAACACAGCGGTGAAGCTTTCTTT. Translation gives CASKHSGEAFF.

The rearrangement links TRBV19 to TRBJ2-1; 7 positions agree with TRBD1. Germline-derived CDR1 and CDR2 are LNHDA and SQIVND (reference sequence). This CDR3 has 15 residues. Trimming removed 4 bases from V and 6 bases from J; junction bases left unmatched: 9. The CDR3 spells CASSKDRERRNEQFF. DNA of the CDR3: TGTGCCAGTAGTAAAGACAGGGAACGTCGCAATGAGCAGTTCTTC.

The chain joins TRBV10-3 to TRBJ1-3; no definite D call. The CDR3 loop spans 13 amino acids. Trimming shortened V by 2 bases and J by 3 bases, and 5 bases separated the two germline ends. Germline CDR1 ENHRY, CDR2 SYGVKD. CDR3 in amino acids: CAISERDGNTIYF. The CDR3 nucleotides read TGTGCCATCAGTGAGCGGGATGGAAACACCATATATTTT.

The chain combines TRBV7-9 with TRBJ1-6, with a tentative D call TRBD1 (6 bases). The CDR3 contains 15 residues. Germline V gives CDR1 SEHNR, CDR2 FQNEAQ (reference sequence). V was clipped by 5 bases and J by 0 bases, with 8 bases between them. DNA for the CDR3: TGTGCCAGCAGCCAGGACAGCTCCTATAATTCACCCCTCCACTTT. Protein: CASSQDSSYNSPLHF.

The V call is TRBV28, the J call TRBJ1-2; 8 bases align to TRBD1. The CDR3 spans 18 residues. Germline V lookup: CDR1 MDHEN, CDR2 SYDVKM. After removal of 3 bases from V and 1 base from J, the junction contained 13 bases not matched to a gene. The DNA of the CDR3 is TGTGCCAGCAGTTTTGGGGGCGGGCCAGGGGGCCTTAACTATGGCTACACCTTC. Translating gives CASSFGGGPGGLNYGYTF.

The V call is TRBV27, the J call TRBJ2-3; possible D gene TRBD2, 5 bases. The CDR3 loop spans 15 amino acids. CDR1 MNHEY and CDR2 SMNVEV come from the germline V gene (reference sequence). The V and J ends lost 2 bases and 4 bases respectively, with 13 bases between them. In nucleotides, the CDR3 is TGTGCCAGCAGTTTAGACTTGAGGGCGGCAGATACGCAGTATTTT. As protein: CASSLDLRAADTQYF.

V usage is TRBV19 and J usage is TRBJ2-5; 12 nucleotides align to TRBD2. The CDR3 totals 17 residues. The V gene's germline CDR1 is LNHDA and CDR2 SQIVND (reference sequence). V lost 1 base to trimming and J lost 5 bases; unmatched junction nucleotides: 8. Here the CDR3 reads CASSIASTSGGLETQYF. The CDR3 coding sequence is TGTGCCAGTAGTATAGCCTCGACTAGCGGGGGATTGGAGACCCAGTACTTC.

The chain carries TRBV2 and TRBJ1-5, with TRBD1 matching over 9 bases. CDR3 length: 17 amino acids. Looked up from germline, CDR1 is SNHLY and CDR2 is FYNNEI. Germline trimming cut 6 bases from V and 3 bases from J; bases unmatched to any gene: 12. CDR3 nucleotide sequence: TGTGCCAGCAGCGCCGGACAGGGGCGAACTCTCAATCAGCCCCAGCATTTT. Residues: CASSAGQGRTLNQPQHF.

This clone was seen more than once but under ten times. The chain joins TRBV5-5 to TRBJ2-5, with 7 bases lining up with TRBD1. The V segment lost 2 bases and the J segment 1 base; nucleotides outside the gene matches: 8. Per the germline V gene, CDR1 is SGHKS and CDR2 is YYEKEE (reference sequence). The CDR3 runs to 16 residues. CDR3 bases: TGTGCCAGCAGCTTCCGAGCTCAGGGGGTCCAAGAGACCCAGTACTTC. This translates into CASSFRAQGVQETQYF.

The chain recombines TRBV5-1 with TRBJ2-1; 12 bases fit TRBD1. The germline V gene encodes CDR1 SGHRS and CDR2 YFSETQ. Trimming cost V 0 bases and J 4 bases; bases outside gene matches: 8. The CDR3 extends over 18 amino acids. The CDR3 DNA reads as TGCGCCAGCAGCTTGGTGGTCGGGACAGGGGGCCTTTACAATGAGCAGTTCTTC. It codes for CASSLVVGTGGLYNEQFF.

The chain has TRBV27 and TRBJ2-5; D is ambiguous. The CDR3 is made up of 13 amino acids. The germline V and J ends were trimmed by 3 bases and 4 bases, with 9 bases remaining between them. Germline CDR1 and CDR2: MNHEY and SMNVEV (reference sequence). The CDR3 region is CASSFSGIETQYF. DNA for the CDR3: TGTGCCAGCAGTTTCTCCGGTATAGAGACCCAGTACTTC.

This sequence joins TRBV9 and TRBJ1-6, with D perhaps matching TRBD1 (6 bases). The CDR3 sequence is 17 residues long. CDR1 and CDR2 (germline): SGDLS, YYNGEE. Trimming took off 3 bases at V and 0 bases at J, with 13 bases between the two ends. The CDR3 nucleotides are TGTGCCAGCAGCGACAGACAGGCTAACTCCTATAATTCACCCCTCCACTTT. Protein: CASSDRQANSYNSPLHF. The whole variable domain, remainder taken from reference TRBV9 and TRBJ1-6, is DSGVTQTPKHLITATGQRVTLRCSPRSGDLSVYWYQQSLDQGLQFLIQYYNGEERAKGNILERFSAQQFPDLHSELNLSSLELGDSALYFCASSDRQANSYNSPLHFGNGTRLTVT.

The rearrangement links TRBV28 to TRBJ2-3; TRBD1 matches at 9 bases. The CDR3 has 14 amino acids. With 5 bases clipped from V and 8 bases from J, the junction kept 8 bases outside the gene matches. CDR1 and CDR2 (germline): MDHEN, SYDVKM. The CDR3 sequence is CASSPYLQGATQYF. CDR3 nucleotides: TGTGCCAGCAGTCCCTATCTACAGGGGGCTACGCAGTATTTT. Full variable domain (rest looked up from reference TRBV28 and TRBJ2-3): DVKVTQSSRYLVKRTGEKVFLECVQDMDHENMFWYRQDPGLGLRLIYFSYDVKMKEKGDIPEGYSVSREKKERFSLILESASTNQTSMYLCASSPYLQGATQYFGPGTRLTVL.